These 32 T cell receptor beta chains originate from one sample sequenced in a study of cytomegalovirus exposure and HLA in healthy donors (dated by TCRdb to about 2017). Library method: the immunoSEQ multiplex PCR assay. For the multiplex PCR, a mixture combining 60 forward primers for TCR Vbeta segments and 13 reverse primers for TCR Jbeta segments was used. TCRdb took over this immuneACCESS table, retaining in-frame rearrangements with V and J assigned. Such tables are incomplete; in checked studies, under half of the missing clones stem from an unresolved V gene, and the remainder is unexplained. The sample yields 160,000 or so clones; over 60% were counted once. Approximately 5.1% of the sample goes to the ten largest clones. Source material: PBMCs. These receptor sequences come from a man in his forties in good health and CMV-seronegative.

The rearrangement uses TRBV29-1 and TRBJ2-7, with D maybe TRBD1 (6 bases). CDR3 length: 13 amino acids. CDR1 and CDR2 from the germline V gene are SQVTM and ANQGSEA. V was clipped by 7 bases and J by 3 bases, with 16 bases between them. The CDR3 nucleotides are TGCAGCGCTGTCGGACAGATAAACTACGAGCAGTACTTC. Encoded protein: CSAVGQINYEQYF.

The table lists this clone with a few counts. The chain couples TRBV19 to TRBJ2-4, with D tentatively TRBD2 (6 bases). The CDR3 is made up of 18 amino acids. Germline-derived CDR1 and CDR2 are LNHDA and SQIVND (reference sequence). V was clipped by 4 bases and J by 2 bases, with 21 bases between them. DNA of the CDR3: TGTGCCAGTAGTACCGACCCCTCCGGGCTAGCGCCCAAAAACATTCAGTACTTC. It is translated as CASSTDPSGLAPKNIQYF.

V is TRBV14 and J is TRBJ1-1; D may be TRBD1 (5 bases). Germline V CDR1 and CDR2: SGHDN, FVKESK. V dropped 0 bases and J dropped 4 bases, with 24 bases sitting between them. The CDR3 has 19 amino acids. CDR3 region: CASSQDGGGAFGEGTEAFF. DNA of the CDR3: TGTGCCAGCAGCCAAGATGGGGGAGGGGCGTTTGGAGAGGGCACTGAAGCTTTCTTT.

The chain combines TRBV4-3 with TRBJ2-1, with TRBD2 matching 7 bases. V trimming: 0 bases; J trimming: 4 bases; junction bases outside the gene matches: 6. Germline V gives CDR1 LGHNA, CDR2 YSLEER. The CDR3 has 16 residues. As DNA, the CDR3 is TGCGCCAGCAGCCAAGATAGGGCGGGGGTTTACAATGAGCAGTTCTTC. Translated: CASSQDRAGVYNEQFF.

The chain recombines TRBV6-1 with TRBJ2-7; TRBD2 aligns across 8 bases. Germline values: CDR1 MNHNS, CDR2 SASEGT. Trimming removed 3 bases from V and 3 bases from J; junction bases left unmatched: 4. The CDR3 contains 14 residues. The CDR3: CASSEGLESYEQYF. The CDR3 DNA sequence: TGTGCCAGCAGTGAGGGACTAGAGAGCTACGAGCAGTACTTC.

The chain employs TRBV6-1 and TRBJ2-5; weak D call: TRBD1 (5 bases). This CDR3 contains 13 residues. The V gene's germline CDR1 is MNHNS and CDR2 SASEGT. The V and J ends lost 5 bases and 2 bases respectively, with 9 bases between them. CDR3 DNA sequence: TGTGCCAGCAGTAAACAGGAACAAGAGACCCAGTACTTC. Translating it yields CASSKQEQETQYF.

The CDR3 DNA reads as TGTGCCAGCAGCCCGAGAGAGCGGGGGGGCATAAATGAGCAGTTCTTC. Its protein product is CASSPRERGGINEQFF. The V call is TRBV7-2, the J call TRBJ2-1; TRBD2 aligns across 10 bases. V was pared by 5 bases and J by 7 bases, with 11 bases of the junction left unmatched. The germline CDR1 and CDR2 sequences are SGHTA and FQGNSA. This CDR3 has 16 amino acids.

CDR3: CASSAPRSLGGAHGEQFF. For the CDR3, the DNA is TGCGCCAGCAGCGCACCAAGGAGCCTCGGGGGGGCCCACGGTGAGCAGTTCTTC. The chain is built from TRBV4-1 and TRBJ2-1; 8 bases agree with TRBD2. The trim removed 5 bases at V and 9 bases at J, leaving 21 bases unmatched. CDR1 is MGHRA, CDR2 YSYEKL, per germline. CDR3 length: 18 amino acids.

This clone was detected a few times. V is TRBV20-1 and J is TRBJ1-2, with D uncertain. The V end lost 6 bases, the J end lost 8 bases, and 13 bases lay between the germline ends. The CDR3 runs to 11 residues. Germline CDR1 reads DFQATT; CDR2 reads SNEGSKA (reference sequence). The CDR3 sequence: CSAPLGKGYTF. Written as DNA, the CDR3 is TGCAGTGCCCCCCTCGGGAAAGGCTACACCTTC.

The chain combines TRBV7-2 with TRBJ1-5; D may be TRBD1 (6 bases). CDR3 size: 15 residues. Trimming cost V 0 bases and J 8 bases, with 14 bases left between them. From germline, CDR1 is SGHTA and CDR2 FQGNSA. The CDR3 spells CASSLAGQGLEPQHF. The CDR3 nucleotides are TGTGCCAGCAGCTTAGCGGGCCAGGGGCTTGAGCCCCAGCATTTT. Variable domain in full (rest from reference TRBV7-2 and TRBJ1-5): GAGVSQSPSNKVTEKGKDVELRCDPISGHTALYWYRQSLGQGLEFLIYFQGNSAPDKSGLPSDRFSAERTGGSVSTLTIQRTQQEDSAVYLCASSLAGQGLEPQHFGDGTRLSIL.

CDR3 in amino acids: CASSQLAAYEQYF. In nucleotides, the CDR3 is TGTGCCAGCAGCCAACTAGCGGCCTACGAGCAGTACTTC. This chain uses TRBV7-9 with TRBJ2-7; 8 nucleotides line up with TRBD2. Germline CDR1 reads SEHNR; CDR2 reads FQNEAQ (reference sequence). V lost 5 bases and J lost 2; bases outside the gene matches: 2. The CDR3 sequence is 13 residues long.

The CDR3 bases are TGTGCCAGCGCCTGGGAACTAGCGACTACCCAGTACTTC. Translated: CASAWELATTQYF. This chain links TRBV7-9 with TRBJ2-5; 7 bases map to TRBD2. CDR1 is SEHNR, CDR2 FQNEAQ, per germline (reference sequence). The CDR3 consists of 13 residues. Germline trimming cut 8 bases from V and 8 bases from J; bases unmatched to any gene: 11.

The chain links TRBV7-3 to TRBJ2-5; TRBD2 aligns across 11 bases. The CDR3 runs 14 residues. Trimming removed 5 bases from V and 4 bases from J; junction bases left unmatched: 3. CDR1 is SGHTA and CDR2 is FQGTGA in the germline V gene. CDR3 in amino acids: CASSLGTSGETQYF. The DNA of the CDR3 is TGTGCCAGCAGCCTGGGGACTAGCGGAGAGACCCAGTACTTC.

The rearrangement joins TRBV19 to TRBJ2-2; the match to TRBD2 covers 9 bases. CDR1 is LNHDA, CDR2 SQIVND, per germline (reference sequence). Trimming cost V 5 bases and J 0 bases; bases outside gene matches: 4. The CDR3 extends over 16 amino acids. CDR3 sequence (DNA): TGTGCCAGTAGTTCCCTAGCGGGGTCGAACACCGGGGAGCTGTTTTTT. Amino acids: CASSSLAGSNTGELFF.

The chain employs TRBV18 and TRBJ2-7; D ambiguous. Germline V gene sequence: CDR1 KGHSH, CDR2 LQKENI. The CDR3 runs 13 residues. The V gene lost 6 bases and the J gene lost 2 bases, with 11 bases spanning the gap. The DNA for the CDR3 is TGTGCCAGCTCCTCTATGGTAACCTACGAGCAGTACTTC. It encodes CASSSMVTYEQYF.

This clone was picked up one time. V is TRBV25-1 and J is TRBJ2-2; 12 nucleotides agree with TRBD2. This CDR3 comprises 17 residues. The J segment lost 1 base and the V segment lost 5 bases, leaving 5 bases of the junction unmatched. Germline V lookup: CDR1 MGHDK, CDR2 SYGVNS. The DNA for the CDR3 is TGTGCCAGCAGTTTTCGACTAGCGGGGGAGAACACCGGGGAGCTGTTTTTT. It specifies CASSFRLAGENTGELFF.

The rearrangement joins TRBV6-6 to TRBJ1-5; TRBD1 matches at 8 bases. The CDR3 sequence is 13 residues long. CDR1 is MNHNY, CDR2 SVGAGI, per germline (reference sequence). After removal of 6 bases from V and 5 bases from J, the junction contained 3 bases not matched to a gene. This CDR3 reads CASSPDRDQPQHF. The CDR3 DNA reads TGTGCCAGCAGCCCGGACAGGGATCAGCCCCAGCATTTT.

V and J are TRBV7-2 and TRBJ1-6; 10 bases align to TRBD1. Trimming removed 4 bases from V and 0 bases from J; junction bases left unmatched: 0. Germline-derived CDR1 and CDR2 are SGHTA and FQGNSA. The CDR3 totals 16 residues. The CDR3 region has the DNA TGTGCCAGCAGCTGGACAGGGGGCTCCTATAATTCACCCCTCCACTTT. Translation gives CASSWTGGSYNSPLHF.

The genes are TRBV19 and TRBJ2-1; 12 bases match TRBD2. The CDR3 consists of 14 residues. V shed 11 bases, J shed 7 bases, and the junction held 9 bases outside the gene matches. CDR1 is LNHDA, CDR2 SQIVND, per germline (reference sequence). The CDR3 sequence is CASSWGTSGNEQFF. CDR3 sequence (DNA): TGTGCCTCCTCGTGGGGGACTAGCGGGAATGAGCAGTTCTTC.

The chain is built from TRBV7-9 and TRBJ1-2; 8 bases map to TRBD1. The ends lost 3 bases at V and 6 bases at J; junction bases unmatched: 6. The CDR3 loop spans 14 amino acids. The germline CDR1 and CDR2 sequences are SEHNR and FQNEAQ (reference sequence). This CDR3 is CASSFTDREDGYTF. DNA for the CDR3: TGTGCCAGCAGCTTCACGGACAGGGAGGATGGCTACACCTTC.

The CDR3 DNA sequence: TGTGCCAGCAAGGGACAGGGAGGTTACGAGCAGTACTTC. Amino acids: CASKGQGGYEQYF. The chain carries TRBV10-3 and TRBJ2-7; 9 bases match TRBD1. CDR3 size: 13 residues. CDR1 ENHRY and CDR2 SYGVKD come from the germline V gene. J lost 4 bases, V lost 10 bases, and 8 bases had no gene match.

The chain carries TRBV27 and TRBJ1-4; a weak D match, TRBD1 (5 bases). Looked up from germline, CDR1 is MNHEY and CDR2 is SMNVEV (reference sequence). V was clipped by 5 bases and J by 4 bases, with 11 bases between them. This CDR3 has 14 amino acids. Written as DNA, the CDR3 is TGTGCCAGCAGTCGCCTTGGACATAATGAAAAACTGTTTTTT. Its translation is CASSRLGHNEKLFF.

This sequence joins TRBV5-6 and TRBJ2-6; D might be TRBD2 (5 bases). Germline loops: CDR1 SGHDT, CDR2 YYEEEE. Trimming stripped 1 base from V and 4 bases from J, with 12 bases between. The CDR3 sequence is 16 residues long. The CDR3 sequence is CASSLSRAAGANVLTF. DNA for the CDR3: TGTGCCAGCAGCTTGTCGCGGGCGGCAGGGGCCAACGTCCTGACTTTC.

The V call is TRBV7-2, the J call TRBJ1-5, with 9 bases aligning to TRBD1. Germline V gives CDR1 SGHTA, CDR2 FQGNSA. V trimming: 4 bases; J trimming: 4 bases; junction bases outside the gene matches: 11. The CDR3 sequence is 17 residues long. The CDR3 loop reads CASSSQGTGRRNQPQHF. CDR3 bases: TGTGCCAGCAGCTCACAAGGGACAGGGCGGAGAAATCAGCCCCAGCATTTT.

The rearrangement links TRBV5-4 to TRBJ1-2; D might be TRBD1 (6 bases). Per germline, CDR1 SGHNT and CDR2 YYREEE (reference sequence). The length of the CDR3 is 15 residues. Trimming took 1 base from V and 0 from J, leaving 10 bases between them. Written as DNA, the CDR3 is TGTGCCAGCAGCTTGACAGGGCTCGCTAACTATGGCTACACCTTC. Amino acid sequence: CASSLTGLANYGYTF.

The genes are TRBV5-4 and TRBJ1-5; D is perhaps TRBD1 (5 bases). The CDR3 is 14 amino acids. Germline V gene data show CDR1 as SGHNT and CDR2 as YYREEE (reference sequence). The V end was cut by 4 bases, the J end by 5 bases, with 13 bases between. DNA of the CDR3: TGTGCCAGCAGCCCCGGGGGAGGGGATCAGCCCCAGCATTTT. This gives the protein CASSPGGGDQPQHF.

V is TRBV2 and J is TRBJ2-5, with D possibly matching TRBD1 (5 bases). Deletions cut 6 bases from V and 4 bases from J, with 12 bases between. Germline V gene sequence: CDR1 SNHLY, CDR2 FYNNEI. The CDR3 is 13 residues long. CDR3 sequence: CASRGLGTETQYF. The CDR3 coding sequence is TGTGCCAGCAGGGGGCTGGGAACAGAGACCCAGTACTTC.

This clone was counted a few times. The chain carries TRBV2 and TRBJ1-5; D ambiguous. The CDR3 is made up of 14 amino acids. Trimming pared 6 bases from V and 6 bases from J, leaving 15 bases between. Germline CDR1 is SNHLY and CDR2 is FYNNEI. CDR3 coding DNA: TGTGCCAGCAGCCCCCCCGGTGGAGGTCAGCCCCAGCATTTT. This sequence encodes CASSPPGGGQPQHF.

This clone has just a few counts. This sequence joins TRBV7-9 and TRBJ1-1; 8 bases are shared with TRBD1. Trimming cost V 5 bases and J 1 base; bases outside gene matches: 9. Germline V gene data show CDR1 as SEHNR and CDR2 as FQNEAQ (reference sequence). The CDR3 runs to 16 residues. CDR3 sequence reads: CASSPPWTGPNTEAFF. The CDR3 region has the DNA TGTGCCAGCAGCCCCCCCTGGACAGGGCCGAACACTGAAGCTTTCTTT.

V is TRBV23-1 and J is TRBJ1-6, with 10 nucleotides matching TRBD1. Being an ORF, TRBV23-1 has a function that is uncertain. The CDR3 runs to 17 residues. V dropped 8 bases and J dropped 0; count of bases not matched to a gene: 7. Here the CDR3 reads CASGGQGVSSYNSPLHF. The CDR3 DNA reads TGCGCCAGCGGAGGACAGGGGGTCAGCTCCTATAATTCACCCCTCCACTTT.

The V gene is TRBV7-3, the J gene TRBJ2-1; perhaps TRBD2 as D (5 bases). Germline V gene sequence: CDR1 SGHTA, CDR2 FQGTGA. The V and J ends lost 2 bases and 4 bases respectively, with 15 bases between them. This CDR3 spans 16 amino acids. The chain's CDR3 is CASSLVAGDYYNEQFF. CDR3 bases: TGTGCCAGCAGCTTAGTCGCTGGTGACTATTACAATGAGCAGTTCTTC.

The chain joins TRBV7-8 to TRBJ1-5; weak D call: TRBD1 (5 bases). Germline V lookup: CDR1 SGHVS, CDR2 FQNEAQ. The CDR3 length is 16 residues. V shed 4 bases and J shed 1 base, with 14 bases lying between them. CDR3 bases: TGTGCCAGCAGCTCCCCCTGGGGGGGGAGCAATCAGCCCCAGCATTTT. Translating gives CASSSPWGGSNQPQHF.